Sequencing of this TCR beta chain was carried out in a study of T cell clonality in common variable immunodeficiency (dated by TCRdb to the mid-2010s). On the study overall, not on this receptor specifically: CVID subjects shared fewer TCRbeta clones with each other than healthy controls did (p < 0.0001). Although equal DNA input was used, an average of approximately 82,000 unique sequences per sample was obtained for controls, compared with about 30,000 for CVID samples. It was noted by the authors that sequencing of the repertoires of T cell subpopulations would be needed to clarify the cause of the increased clonality in CVID. Compared with healthy controls, CVID subjects showed increased TCRbeta clonality (t-test p = 0.018), a feature most characteristic of about a third of subjects. Fewer deletions and N-nucleotide insertions were reportedly observed in CVID TCRbeta sequences, and highly modified clones with 13 or more V deletions were reportedly absent from CVID TCRbeta sequences. Patient heterogeneity within the CVID cohort put limits on correlating repertoire features with clinical complications.

Predominantly Caucasian heritage was noted among both the CVID patients and the healthy controls. From each donor, 5 to 8 ml of heparinized peripheral whole blood was collected. Genomic DNA from adults with common variable immune deficiency (CVID) and from healthy adult controls was the source for sequencing TCRbeta CDR3 repertoires. The control group was made up of roughly 22 healthy adult volunteers (around 10 male and some twelve female) whose ages ranged from about 23 to 66 years, with a mean age of roughly 30. Diluted blood was density-centrifuged over Hypaque 1077 or Ficoll-Paque to isolate peripheral blood mononuclear cells. Genomic DNA was extracted from unsorted mononuclear cells by Qiagen column purification or by a centrifugation-based method. This clone appeared a few times. Its antigen is still unknown. The CDR3 end lies 3 residues beyond the end of the read and is filled in from the germline J gene.

For sequencing, equivalent amounts of genomic DNA were input from CVID and control samples. For every sample, a 60 bp segment covering the rearranged TCRbeta CDR3 region was amplified and then sequenced. The immunoSEQ assay, a bias-corrected multiplex PCR combined with high-throughput sequencing, was used for TCRbeta amplification. On the study's bioinformatics: Each unique nucleotide sequence was treated as a clone and annotated with V, D and J genes, copy number and frequency. Sequences were labeled productive if in frame, and non-productive if out of frame or containing stop codons. Clonality was calculated from Shannon's entropy as previously described. The predicted amino acid sequences of productive clones were used to derive mean CDR3 Kyte-Doolittle hydropathy. Scaled V gene usage was hierarchically clustered using Manhattan distance and complete linkage with the R hclust function. Sharing of clones by CDR3 amino acid sequence was evaluated by resampling 12 repertoires per group over 100 rounds. The repertoires were screened for 70 published EBV-specific TCRbeta sequences and roughly 250 published CMV-specific TCRbeta sequences. Analysis left out a couple of CVID samples that produced under 10,000 sequences, so a few dozen CVID repertoires remained. TCRdb's version of the immuneACCESS table is confined to in-frame rearrangements and falls short of the full clone set. An unresolved V gene accounts for under half of the shortfall where checked; the remainder is of unknown origin. The V and J calls and clone size are taken from that table; D and trimming were inferred from the DNA. This sample shows about 52,000 clones, and none of them turns up only once. The ten top clones hold more than 2% of the sample.

Spanning cysteine to phenylalanine, the CDR3 consists of 11 amino acids. The 24 bases shown cover part of the CDR3, and their frame starts at base 1. In the germline V gene, CDR1 corresponds to WSHSY and CDR2 to SAAADI. The sequence links TRBV10-2 to TRBJ2-4; a tentative D match to TRBD1 spans 6 bases. The sequencing input was peripheral blood mononuclear cells. This receptor was identified in a person aged 18-70 years in good health. CDR3 loop: CASRYRDSQYF. The sequenced CDR3 bases are TGCGCCAGCAGATACAGGGATTCT.